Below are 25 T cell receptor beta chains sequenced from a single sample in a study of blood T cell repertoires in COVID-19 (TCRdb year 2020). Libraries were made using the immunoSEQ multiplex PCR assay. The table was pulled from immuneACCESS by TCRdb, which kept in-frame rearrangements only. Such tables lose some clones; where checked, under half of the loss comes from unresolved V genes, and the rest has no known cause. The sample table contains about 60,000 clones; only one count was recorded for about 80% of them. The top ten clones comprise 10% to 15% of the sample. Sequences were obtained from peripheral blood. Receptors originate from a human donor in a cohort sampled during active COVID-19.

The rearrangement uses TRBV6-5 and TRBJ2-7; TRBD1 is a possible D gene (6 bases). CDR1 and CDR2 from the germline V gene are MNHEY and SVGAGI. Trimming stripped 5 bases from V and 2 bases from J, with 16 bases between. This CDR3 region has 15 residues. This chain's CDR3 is CASSPYRVNPYEQYF. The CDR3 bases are TGTGCCAGCAGTCCCTACAGGGTAAATCCCTACGAGCAGTACTTC.

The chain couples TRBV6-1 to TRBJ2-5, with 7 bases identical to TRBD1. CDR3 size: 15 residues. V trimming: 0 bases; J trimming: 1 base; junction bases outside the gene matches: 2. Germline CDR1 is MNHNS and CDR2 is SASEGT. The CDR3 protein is CASSEAGTAQETQYF. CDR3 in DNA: TGTGCCAGCAGTGAAGCCGGGACAGCCCAAGAGACCCAGTACTTC.

CDR3 DNA sequence: TGTGCCAGCAGTTCGGCCTCCCGGGAGGGCCGAGAGACCCAGTACTTC. It is translated as CASSSASREGRETQYF. The V and J genes are TRBV27 and TRBJ2-5; TRBD2 agrees at 8 bases. CDR1 is MNHEY and CDR2 is SMNVEV in the germline V gene (reference sequence). Trimming at V came to 4 bases and at J to 4 bases, leaving 11 bases not matched to a gene. The CDR3 spans 16 residues.

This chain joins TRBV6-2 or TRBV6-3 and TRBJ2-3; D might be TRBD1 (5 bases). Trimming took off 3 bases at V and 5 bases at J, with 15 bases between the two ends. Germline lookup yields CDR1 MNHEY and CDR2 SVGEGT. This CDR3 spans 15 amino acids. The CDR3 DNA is TGTGCCAGCAGTTATGGGTCCCAGGGCGGAGATACGCAGTATTTT. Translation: CASSYGSQGGDTQYF.

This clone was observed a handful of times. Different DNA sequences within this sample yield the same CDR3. DNA for the CDR3: TGTGCCAGTAGTATTCGGGACAGGGACCATCAGCCCCAGCATTTT. Amino acids: CASSIRDRDHQPQHF. The V and J genes are TRBV19 and TRBJ1-5, with TRBD1 identical over 9 bases. CDR3 size: 15 residues. CDR1 and CDR2 from the germline V gene are LNHDA and SQIVND (reference sequence). V shed 3 bases, J shed 5 bases, and the junction held 5 bases outside the gene matches. Looking up the rest from reference TRBV19 and TRBJ1-5 gives the full variable domain: DGGITQSPKYLFRKEGQNVTLSCEQNLNHDAMYWYRQDPGQGLRLIYYSQIVNDFQKGDIAEGYSVSREKKESFPLTVTSAQKNPTAFYLCASSIRDRDHQPQHFGDGTRLSIL.

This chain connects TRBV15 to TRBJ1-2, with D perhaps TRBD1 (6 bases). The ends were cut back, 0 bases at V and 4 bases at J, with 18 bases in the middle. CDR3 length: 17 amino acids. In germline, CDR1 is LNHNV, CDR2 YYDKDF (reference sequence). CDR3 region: CATSRDLTQTGFYGYTF. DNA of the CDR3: TGTGCCACCAGCAGAGATCTCACTCAGACAGGTTTCTATGGCTACACCTTC.

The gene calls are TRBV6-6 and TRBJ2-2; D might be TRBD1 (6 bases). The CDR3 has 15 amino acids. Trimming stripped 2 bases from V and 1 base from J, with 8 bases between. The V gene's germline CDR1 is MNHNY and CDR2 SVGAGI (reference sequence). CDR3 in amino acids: CASSYMTGNTGELFF. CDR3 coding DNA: TGTGCCAGCAGTTACATGACAGGGAACACCGGGGAGCTGTTTTTT.

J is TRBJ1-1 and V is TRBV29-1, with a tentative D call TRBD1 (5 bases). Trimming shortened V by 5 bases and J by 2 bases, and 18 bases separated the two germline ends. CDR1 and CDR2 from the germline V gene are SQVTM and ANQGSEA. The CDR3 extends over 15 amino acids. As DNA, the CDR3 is TGCAGCGTTCCGCAGGGACTCCTGGCTAACACTGAAGCTTTCTTT. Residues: CSVPQGLLANTEAFF.

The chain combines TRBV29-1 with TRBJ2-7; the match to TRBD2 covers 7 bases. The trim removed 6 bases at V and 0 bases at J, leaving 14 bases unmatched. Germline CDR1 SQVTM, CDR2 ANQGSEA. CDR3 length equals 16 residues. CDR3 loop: CSVKRGAGVSSYEQYF. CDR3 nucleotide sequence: TGCAGCGTCAAAAGAGGGGCGGGAGTGAGCTCCTACGAGCAGTACTTC.

CDR3 region: CASSSPTGVGGYTF. CDR3 DNA sequence: TGTGCCAGCAGTTCCCCAACAGGGGTCGGTGGCTACACCTTC. The chain couples TRBV6-2 or TRBV6-3 to TRBJ1-2; TRBD1 matches 7 bases. This CDR3 comprises 14 residues. V was pared by 4 bases and J by 7 bases, with 9 bases of the junction left unmatched. Germline V CDR1 and CDR2: MNHEY, SVGEGT.

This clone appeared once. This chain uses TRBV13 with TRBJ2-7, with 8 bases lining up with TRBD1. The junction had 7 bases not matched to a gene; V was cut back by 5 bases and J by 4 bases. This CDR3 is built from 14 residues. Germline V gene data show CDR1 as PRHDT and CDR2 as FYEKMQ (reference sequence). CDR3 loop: CASSHDRGAYEQYF. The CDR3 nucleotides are TGTGCCAGCAGCCACGACAGGGGAGCTTACGAGCAGTACTTC.

As DNA, the CDR3 is TGTGCCAGCAGTGAAGATACAGGAGGACTAGCGGGAGTGCGAGAGCAGTACTTC. Its translation is CASSEDTGGLAGVREQYF. The J gene is TRBJ2-7, the V gene TRBV6-1; 13 nucleotides agree with TRBD2. In germline, CDR1 is MNHNS, CDR2 SASEGT. With 1 base clipped from V and 7 bases from J, the junction kept 13 bases outside the gene matches. The length of the CDR3 is 18 residues.

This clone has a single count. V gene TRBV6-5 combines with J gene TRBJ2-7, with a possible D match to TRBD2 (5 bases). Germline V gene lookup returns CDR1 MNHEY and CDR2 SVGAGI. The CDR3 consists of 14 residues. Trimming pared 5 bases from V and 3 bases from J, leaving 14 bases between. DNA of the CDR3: TGTGCCAGCAGTCCCTTCGAGGGTAGCTACGAGCAGTACTTC. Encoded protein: CASSPFEGSYEQYF.

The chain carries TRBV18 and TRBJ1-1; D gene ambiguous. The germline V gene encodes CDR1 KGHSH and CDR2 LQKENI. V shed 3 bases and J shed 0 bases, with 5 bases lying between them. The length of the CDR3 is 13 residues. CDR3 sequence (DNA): TGTGCCAGCTCACCCGTTTTGAACACTGAAGCTTTCTTT. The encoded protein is CASSPVLNTEAFF.

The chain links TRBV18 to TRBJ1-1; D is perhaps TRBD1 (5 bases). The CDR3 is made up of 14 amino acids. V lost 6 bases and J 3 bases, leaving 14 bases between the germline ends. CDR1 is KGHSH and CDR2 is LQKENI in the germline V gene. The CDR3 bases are TGTGCCAGCTCGAATGCACAGGTGGACACTGAAGCTTTCTTT. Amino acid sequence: CASSNAQVDTEAFF.

The CDR3 nucleotides are TGCAGCGTTCTCGAGCCGGGGGGCGGGGTGGACACTGAAGCTTTCTTT. This sequence encodes CSVLEPGGGVDTEAFF. The J gene is TRBJ1-1, the V gene TRBV29-1; a weak D match, TRBD1 (6 bases). The CDR3 spans 16 residues. V was cut by 5 bases and J by 3 bases, with 22 bases left in between. CDR1 and CDR2 from the germline V gene are SQVTM and ANQGSEA.

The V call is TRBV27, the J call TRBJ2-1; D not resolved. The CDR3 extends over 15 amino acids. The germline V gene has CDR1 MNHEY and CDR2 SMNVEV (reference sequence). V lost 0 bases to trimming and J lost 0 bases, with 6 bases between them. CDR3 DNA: TGTGCCAGCAGTTTATCGGCTAGCTCCTACAATGAGCAGTTCTTC. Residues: CASSLSASSYNEQFF.

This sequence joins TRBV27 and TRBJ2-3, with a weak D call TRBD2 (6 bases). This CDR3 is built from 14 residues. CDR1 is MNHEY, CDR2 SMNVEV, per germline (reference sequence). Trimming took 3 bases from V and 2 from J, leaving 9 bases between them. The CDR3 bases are TGTGCCAGCAGTTTGGCGGGGAACACAGATACGCAGTATTTT. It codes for CASSLAGNTDTQYF.

The CDR3 DNA reads as TGTGCCTGCTTAGGACAGGGACCCAACTATGGCTACACCTTC. Amino acids: CACLGQGPNYGYTF. The chain employs TRBV30 and TRBJ1-2; 8 nucleotides match TRBD1. CDR3 length: 14 residues. With 6 bases clipped from V and 2 bases from J, the junction kept 8 bases outside the gene matches. Per the germline V gene, CDR1 is GTSNPN and CDR2 is SVGIG (reference sequence).

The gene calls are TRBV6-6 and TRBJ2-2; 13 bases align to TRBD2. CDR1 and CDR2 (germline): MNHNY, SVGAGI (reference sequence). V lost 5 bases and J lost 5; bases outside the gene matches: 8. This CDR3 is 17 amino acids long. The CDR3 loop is CASSHRTSGGRTGELFF. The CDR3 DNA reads TGTGCCAGCAGTCACAGGACTAGCGGGGGCCGTACCGGGGAGCTGTTTTTT.

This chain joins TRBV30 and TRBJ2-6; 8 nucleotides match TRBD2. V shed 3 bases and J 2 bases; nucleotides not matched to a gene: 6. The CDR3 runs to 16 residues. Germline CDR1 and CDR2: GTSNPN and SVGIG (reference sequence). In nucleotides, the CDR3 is TGTGCCTGGAGCCGAGCGGGGGAGACTGGGGCCAACGTCCTGACTTTC. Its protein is CAWSRAGETGANVLTF. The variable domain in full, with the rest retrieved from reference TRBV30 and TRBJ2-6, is SQTIHQWPATLVQPVGSPLSLECTVEGTSNPNLYWYRQAAGRGLQLLFYSVGIGQISSEVPQNLSASRPQDRQFILSSKKLLLSDSGFYLCAWSRAGETGANVLTFGAGSRLTVL.

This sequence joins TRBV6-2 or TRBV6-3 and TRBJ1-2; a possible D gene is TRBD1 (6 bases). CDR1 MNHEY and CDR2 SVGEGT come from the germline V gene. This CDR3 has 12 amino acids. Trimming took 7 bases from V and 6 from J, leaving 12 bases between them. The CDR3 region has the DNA TGTGCCAGCAACCCACAGGGAAATGGCTACACCTTC. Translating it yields CASNPQGNGYTF.

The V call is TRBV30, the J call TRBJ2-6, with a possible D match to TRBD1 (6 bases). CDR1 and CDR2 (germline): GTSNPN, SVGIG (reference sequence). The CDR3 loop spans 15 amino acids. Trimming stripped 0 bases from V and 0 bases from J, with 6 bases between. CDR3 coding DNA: TGTGCCTGGAGTGTACAGGGCTCTGGGGCCAACGTCCTGACTTTC. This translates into CAWSVQGSGANVLTF.

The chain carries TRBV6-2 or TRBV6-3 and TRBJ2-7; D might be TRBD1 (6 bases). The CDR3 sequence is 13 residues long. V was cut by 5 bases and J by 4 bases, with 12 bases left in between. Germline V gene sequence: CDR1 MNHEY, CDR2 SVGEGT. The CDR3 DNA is TGTGCCAGCAGTCTCTTCCAGGGGTACGAGCAGTACTTC. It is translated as CASSLFQGYEQYF.

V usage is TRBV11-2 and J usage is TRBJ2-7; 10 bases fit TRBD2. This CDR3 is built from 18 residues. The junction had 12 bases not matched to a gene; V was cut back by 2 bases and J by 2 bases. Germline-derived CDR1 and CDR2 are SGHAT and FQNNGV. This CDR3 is CASSLKRGGFSPPYEQYF. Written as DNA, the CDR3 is TGTGCCAGCAGCTTAAAGCGGGGGGGTTTTTCACCCCCCTACGAGCAGTACTTC.